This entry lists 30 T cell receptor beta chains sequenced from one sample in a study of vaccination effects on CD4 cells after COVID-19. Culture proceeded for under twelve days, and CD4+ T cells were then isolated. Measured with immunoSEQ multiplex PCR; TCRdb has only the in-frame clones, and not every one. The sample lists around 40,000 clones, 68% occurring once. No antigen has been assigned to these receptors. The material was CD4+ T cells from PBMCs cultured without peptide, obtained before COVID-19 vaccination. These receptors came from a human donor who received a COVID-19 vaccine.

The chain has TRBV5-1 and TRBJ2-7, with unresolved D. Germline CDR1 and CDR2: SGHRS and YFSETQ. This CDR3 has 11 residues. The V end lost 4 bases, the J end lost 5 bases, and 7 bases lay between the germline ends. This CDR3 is CASSRQDEQYF. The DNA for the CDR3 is TGCGCCAGCAGCCGCCAGGACGAGCAGTACTTC.

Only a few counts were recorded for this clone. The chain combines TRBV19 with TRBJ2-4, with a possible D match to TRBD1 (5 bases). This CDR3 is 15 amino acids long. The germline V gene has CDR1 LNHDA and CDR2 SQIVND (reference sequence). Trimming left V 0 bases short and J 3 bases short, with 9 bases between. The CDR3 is CASSIDAGHKNIQYF. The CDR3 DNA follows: TGTGCCAGTAGTATAGATGCAGGACACAAAAACATTCAGTACTTC. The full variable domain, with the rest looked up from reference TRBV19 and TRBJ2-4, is DGGITQSPKYLFRKEGQNVTLSCEQNLNHDAMYWYRQDPGQGLRLIYYSQIVNDFQKGDIAEGYSVSREKKESFPLTVTSAQKNPTAFYLCASSIDAGHKNIQYFGAGTRLSVL.

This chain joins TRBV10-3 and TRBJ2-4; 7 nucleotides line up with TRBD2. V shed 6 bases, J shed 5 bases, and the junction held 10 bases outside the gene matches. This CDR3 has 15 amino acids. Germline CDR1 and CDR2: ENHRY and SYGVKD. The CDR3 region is CAISRGRDGQNIQYF. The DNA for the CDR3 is TGTGCCATCAGCCGGGGGAGGGATGGTCAAAACATTCAGTACTTC.

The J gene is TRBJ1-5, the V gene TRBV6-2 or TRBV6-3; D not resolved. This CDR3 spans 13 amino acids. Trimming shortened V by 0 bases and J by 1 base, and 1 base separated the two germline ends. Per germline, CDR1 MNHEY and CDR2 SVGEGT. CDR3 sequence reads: CASSYSSNQPQHF. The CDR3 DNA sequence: TGTGCCAGCAGTTACTCGAGCAATCAGCCCCAGCATTTT.

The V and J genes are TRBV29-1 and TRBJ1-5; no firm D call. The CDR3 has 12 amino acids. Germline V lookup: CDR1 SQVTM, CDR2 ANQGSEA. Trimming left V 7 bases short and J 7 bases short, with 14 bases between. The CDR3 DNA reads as TGCAGCGCGGGTTCAGATTACCAGCCCCAGCATTTT. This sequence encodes CSAGSDYQPQHF.

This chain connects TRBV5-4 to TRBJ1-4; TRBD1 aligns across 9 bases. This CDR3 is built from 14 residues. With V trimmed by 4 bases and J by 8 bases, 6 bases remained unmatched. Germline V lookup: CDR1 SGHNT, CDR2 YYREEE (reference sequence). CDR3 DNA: TGTGCCAGCAGCGTACAGGGGGCGGTAGAAAAACTGTTTTTT. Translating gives CASSVQGAVEKLFF.

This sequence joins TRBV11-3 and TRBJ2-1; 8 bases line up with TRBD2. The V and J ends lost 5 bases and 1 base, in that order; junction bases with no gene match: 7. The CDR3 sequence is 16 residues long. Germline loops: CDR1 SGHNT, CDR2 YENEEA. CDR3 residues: CASSLTSDSSYNEQFF. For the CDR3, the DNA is TGTGCCAGCAGCCTGACTAGCGATTCATCCTACAATGAGCAGTTCTTC.

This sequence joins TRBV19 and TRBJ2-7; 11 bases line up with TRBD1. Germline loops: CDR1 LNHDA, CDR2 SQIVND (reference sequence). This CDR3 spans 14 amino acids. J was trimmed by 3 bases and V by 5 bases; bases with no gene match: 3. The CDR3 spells CASSFGTGGYEQYF. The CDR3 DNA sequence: TGTGCCAGTAGTTTCGGGACAGGGGGCTACGAGCAGTACTTC.

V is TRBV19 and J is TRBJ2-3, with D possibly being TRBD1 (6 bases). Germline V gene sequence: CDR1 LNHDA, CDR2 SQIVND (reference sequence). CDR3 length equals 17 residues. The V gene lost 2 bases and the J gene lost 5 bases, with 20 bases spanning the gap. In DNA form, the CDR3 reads TGTGCCAGTAGTATATTAGAAGGTCTAGGGGGTGGAGATACGCAGTATTTT. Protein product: CASSILEGLGGGDTQYF.

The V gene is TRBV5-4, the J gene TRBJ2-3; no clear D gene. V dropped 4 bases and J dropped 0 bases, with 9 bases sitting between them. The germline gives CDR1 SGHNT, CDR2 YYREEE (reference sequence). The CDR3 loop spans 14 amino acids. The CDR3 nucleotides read TGTGCCAGCAGCCTACCGACTAGCACAGATACGCAGTATTTT. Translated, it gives CASSLPTSTDTQYF.

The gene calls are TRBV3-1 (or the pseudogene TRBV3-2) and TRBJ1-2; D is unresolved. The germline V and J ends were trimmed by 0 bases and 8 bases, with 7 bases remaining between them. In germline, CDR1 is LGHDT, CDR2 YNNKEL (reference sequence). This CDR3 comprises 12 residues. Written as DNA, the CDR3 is TGTGCCAGCAGCCAAGAGAGTGTCGGCTACACCTTC. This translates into CASSQESVGYTF.

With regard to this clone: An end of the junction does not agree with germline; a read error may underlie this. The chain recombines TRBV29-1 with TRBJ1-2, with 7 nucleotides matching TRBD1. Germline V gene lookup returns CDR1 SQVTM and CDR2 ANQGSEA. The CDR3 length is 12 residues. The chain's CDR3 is CSVLTLGQAAFF. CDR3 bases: TGCAGCGTTCTCACCCTCGGACAGGCGGCTTTCTTC.

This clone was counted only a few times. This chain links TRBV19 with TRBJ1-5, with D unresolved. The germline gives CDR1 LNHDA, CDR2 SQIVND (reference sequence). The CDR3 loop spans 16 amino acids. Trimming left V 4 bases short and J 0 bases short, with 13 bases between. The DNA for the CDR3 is TGTGCCAGTAGTACATCCGGTTCCAATAGCAATCAGCCCCAGCATTTT. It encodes CASSTSGSNSNQPQHF. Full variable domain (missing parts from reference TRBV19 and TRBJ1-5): DGGITQSPKYLFRKEGQNVTLSCEQNLNHDAMYWYRQDPGQGLRLIYYSQIVNDFQKGDIAEGYSVSREKKESFPLTVTSAQKNPTAFYLCASSTSGSNSNQPQHFGDGTRLSIL.

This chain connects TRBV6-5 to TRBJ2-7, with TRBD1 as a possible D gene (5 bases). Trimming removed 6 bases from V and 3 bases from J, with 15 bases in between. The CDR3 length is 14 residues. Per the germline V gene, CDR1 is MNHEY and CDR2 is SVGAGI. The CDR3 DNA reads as TGTGCCAGCAGCCGAACCACAGGAAACTACGAGCAGTACTTC. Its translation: CASSRTTGNYEQYF.

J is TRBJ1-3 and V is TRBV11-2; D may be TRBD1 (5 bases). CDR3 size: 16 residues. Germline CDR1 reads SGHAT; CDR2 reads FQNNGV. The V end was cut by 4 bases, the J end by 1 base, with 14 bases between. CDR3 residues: CASSSGGLGSGNTIYF. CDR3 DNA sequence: TGTGCCAGCAGCTCCGGGGGGTTGGGGTCTGGAAACACCATATATTTT.

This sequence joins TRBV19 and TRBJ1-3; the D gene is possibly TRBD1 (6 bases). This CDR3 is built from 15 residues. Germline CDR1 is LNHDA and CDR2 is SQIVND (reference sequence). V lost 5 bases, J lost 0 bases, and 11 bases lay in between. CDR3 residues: CASSDIQGSGNTIYF. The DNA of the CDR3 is TGTGCCAGTAGTGACATACAGGGCTCTGGAAACACCATATATTTT.

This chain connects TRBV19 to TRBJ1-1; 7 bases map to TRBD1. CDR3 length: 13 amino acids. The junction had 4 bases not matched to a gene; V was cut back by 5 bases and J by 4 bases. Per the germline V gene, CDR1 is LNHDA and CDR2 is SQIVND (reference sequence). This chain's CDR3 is CASSETGSTEAFF. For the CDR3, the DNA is TGTGCCAGTAGTGAGACAGGGAGCACTGAAGCTTTCTTT.

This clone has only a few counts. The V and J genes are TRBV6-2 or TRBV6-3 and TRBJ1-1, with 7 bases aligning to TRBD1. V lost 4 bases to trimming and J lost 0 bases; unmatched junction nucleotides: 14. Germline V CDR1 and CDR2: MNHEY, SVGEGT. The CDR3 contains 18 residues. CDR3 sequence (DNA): TGTGCCAGCAGTTTACCATCGACAGGGCTCCGCTTGAACACTGAAGCTTTCTTT. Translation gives CASSLPSTGLRLNTEAFF.

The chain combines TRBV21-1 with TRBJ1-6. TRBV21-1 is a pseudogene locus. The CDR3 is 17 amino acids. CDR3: CASSKDDKSSYNSPLHF. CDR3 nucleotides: TGTGCCAGCAGCAAGGACGATAAGAGCTCCTATAATTCACCCCTCCACTTT.

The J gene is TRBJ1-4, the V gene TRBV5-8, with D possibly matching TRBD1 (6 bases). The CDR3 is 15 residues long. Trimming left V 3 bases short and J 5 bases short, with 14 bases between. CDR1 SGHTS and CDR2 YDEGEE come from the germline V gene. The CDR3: CASSYITGQNEKLFF. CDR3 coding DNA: TGTGCCAGCAGCTACATAACCGGACAGAATGAAAAACTGTTTTTT. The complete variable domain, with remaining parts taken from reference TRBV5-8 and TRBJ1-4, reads EAGVTQSPTHLIKTRGQQATLRCSPISGHTSVYWYQQALGLGLQFLLWYDEGEERNRGNFPPRFSGRQFPNYSSELNVNALELEDSALYLCASSYITGQNEKLFFGSGTQLSVL.

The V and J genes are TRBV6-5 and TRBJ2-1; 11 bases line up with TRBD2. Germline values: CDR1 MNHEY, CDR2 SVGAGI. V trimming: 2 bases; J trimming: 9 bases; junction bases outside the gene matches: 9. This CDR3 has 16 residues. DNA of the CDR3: TGTGCCAGCAGTTACGGAACTAGCGGGAGCTATCCTGAGCAGTTCTTC. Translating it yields CASSYGTSGSYPEQFF.

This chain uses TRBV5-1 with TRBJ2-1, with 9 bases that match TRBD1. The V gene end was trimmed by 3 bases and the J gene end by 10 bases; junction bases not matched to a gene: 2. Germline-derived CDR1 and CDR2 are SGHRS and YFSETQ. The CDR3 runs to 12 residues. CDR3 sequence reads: CASSWGTGEQFF. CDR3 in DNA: TGCGCCAGCAGCTGGGGGACAGGGGAGCAGTTCTTC.

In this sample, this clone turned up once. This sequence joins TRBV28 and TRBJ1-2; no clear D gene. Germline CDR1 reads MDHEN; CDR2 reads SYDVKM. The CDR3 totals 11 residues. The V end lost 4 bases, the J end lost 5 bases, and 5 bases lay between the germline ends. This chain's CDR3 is CASSSRYGYTF. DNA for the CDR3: TGTGCCAGCAGTTCTAGATATGGCTACACCTTC.

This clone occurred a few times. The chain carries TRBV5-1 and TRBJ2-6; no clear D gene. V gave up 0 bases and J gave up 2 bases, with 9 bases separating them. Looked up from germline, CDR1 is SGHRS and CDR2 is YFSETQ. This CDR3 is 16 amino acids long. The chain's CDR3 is CASSLAGGPGANVLTF. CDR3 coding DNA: TGCGCCAGCAGCTTGGCCGGCGGACCTGGGGCCAACGTCCTGACTTTC.

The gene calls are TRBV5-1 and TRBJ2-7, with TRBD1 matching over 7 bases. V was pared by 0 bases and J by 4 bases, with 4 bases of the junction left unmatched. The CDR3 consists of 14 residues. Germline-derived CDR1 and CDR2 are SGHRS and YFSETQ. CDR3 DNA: TGCGCCAGCAGCTTGGGACAGGGCGGGTACGAGCAGTACTTC. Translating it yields CASSLGQGGYEQYF. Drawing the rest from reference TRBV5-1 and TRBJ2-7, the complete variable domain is KAGVTQTPRYLIKTRGQQVTLSCSPISGHRSVSWYQQTPGQGLQFLFEYFSETQRNKGNFPGRFSGRQFSNSRSEMNVSTLELGDSALYLCASSLGQGGYEQYFGPGTRLTVT.

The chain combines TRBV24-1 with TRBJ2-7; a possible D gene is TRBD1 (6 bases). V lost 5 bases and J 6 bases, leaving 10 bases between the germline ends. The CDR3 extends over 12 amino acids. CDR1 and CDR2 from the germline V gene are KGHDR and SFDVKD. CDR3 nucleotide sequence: TGTGCCACCAGTGGCCAGGGGCGCGAGCAGTACTTC. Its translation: CATSGQGREQYF.

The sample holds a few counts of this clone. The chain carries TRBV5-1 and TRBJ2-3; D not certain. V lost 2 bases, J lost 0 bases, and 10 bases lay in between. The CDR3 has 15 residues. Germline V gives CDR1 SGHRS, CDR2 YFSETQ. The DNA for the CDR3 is TGCGCCAGCAGCTTATCGGGCTATAGCACAGATACGCAGTATTTT. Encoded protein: CASSLSGYSTDTQYF.

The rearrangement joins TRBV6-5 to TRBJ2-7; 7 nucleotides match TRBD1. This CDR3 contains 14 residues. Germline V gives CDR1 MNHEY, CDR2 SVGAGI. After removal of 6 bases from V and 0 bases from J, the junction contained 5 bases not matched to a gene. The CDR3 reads CASRRGRVSYEQYF. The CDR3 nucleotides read TGTGCCAGCAGAAGGGGGCGCGTCTCCTACGAGCAGTACTTC.

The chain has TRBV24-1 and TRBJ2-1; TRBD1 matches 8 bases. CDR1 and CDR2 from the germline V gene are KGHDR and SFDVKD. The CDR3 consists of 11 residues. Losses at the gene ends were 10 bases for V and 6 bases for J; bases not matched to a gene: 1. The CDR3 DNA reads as TGTGCCACGGGGACAGGCAATGAGCAGTTCTTC. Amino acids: CATGTGNEQFF.

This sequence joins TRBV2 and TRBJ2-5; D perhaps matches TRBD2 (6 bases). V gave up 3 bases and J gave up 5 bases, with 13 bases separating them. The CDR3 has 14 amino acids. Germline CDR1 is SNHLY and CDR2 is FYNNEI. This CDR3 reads CASSDVGGTETQYF. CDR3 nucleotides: TGTGCCAGCAGTGATGTGGGCGGGACGGAGACCCAGTACTTC.